Below are 10 T cell receptor beta chains sequenced from a single sample in a study of cytomegalovirus exposure and HLA in healthy donors. The PCR made use of 60 Vbeta and 13 Jbeta primers. Using immunoSEQ multiplex PCR, the repertoire was profiled, and TCRdb retains in-frame clones only, with some absent. Of fewer than 150,000 clones in the sample, 80% were seen once. The specimen sequenced was PBMCs. These receptors were obtained from a male donor in good health and CMV-seronegative.

The rearrangement joins TRBV10-3 to TRBJ2-4; 7 nucleotides align to TRBD1. Germline CDR1 ENHRY, CDR2 SYGVKD. V lost 8 bases and J lost 5; bases outside the gene matches: 3. CDR3 size: 12 residues. Here the CDR3 reads CAIRQGENIQYF. The CDR3 DNA is TGTGCCATCCGACAGGGCGAAAACATTCAGTACTTC.

J is TRBJ2-7 and V is TRBV27; D is unclear. Looked up from germline, CDR1 is MNHEY and CDR2 is SMNVEV (reference sequence). Trimming cost V 11 bases and J 3 bases, with 8 bases left between them. There are 10 residues in the CDR3. The CDR3 here is CAVGRYEQYF. The DNA for the CDR3 is TGTGCCGTGGGCCGCTACGAGCAGTACTTC.

This clone was counted once. This rearrangement joins TRBV11-2 to TRBJ2-6; no clear D. V lost 3 bases to trimming and J lost 0 bases, with 6 bases between them. The CDR3 runs 15 residues. Looked up from germline, CDR1 is SGHAT and CDR2 is FQNNGV. The CDR3, as DNA: TGTGCCAGCAGCTTCACGAGCTCTGGGGCCAACGTCCTGACTTTC. It encodes CASSFTSSGANVLTF.

The genes are TRBV7-9 and TRBJ2-3; tentative D call: TRBD2 (5 bases). This CDR3 spans 15 amino acids. From germline, CDR1 is SEHNR and CDR2 FQNEAQ (reference sequence). The V end lost 5 bases, the J end lost 4 bases, and 16 bases lay between the germline ends. CDR3 protein: CASSAILPGSDTQYF. CDR3 nucleotide sequence: TGTGCCAGCAGCGCGATCCTCCCGGGATCAGATACGCAGTATTTT. Together with reference TRBV7-9 and TRBJ2-3, the CDR3 gives the full variable domain: DTGVSQNPRHKITKRGQNVTFRCDPISEHNRLYWYRQTLGQGPEFLTYFQNEAQLEKSRLLSDRFSAERPKGSFSTLEIQRTEQGDSAMYLCASSAILPGSDTQYFGPGTRLTVL.

This clone has a single count. The same CDR3 can be traced to other DNA sequences in this sample. The rearrangement joins TRBV5-1 to TRBJ1-5; no clear D gene. The CDR3 is 14 residues long. CDR1 and CDR2 from the germline V gene are SGHRS and YFSETQ. Trimming cost V 4 bases and J 0 bases, with 8 bases left between them. CDR3 protein: CASSLDSSNQPQHF. The CDR3 DNA reads as TGCGCCAGCAGCCTAGATAGTAGCAATCAGCCCCAGCATTTT.

The rearrangement uses TRBV4-3 and TRBJ2-3, with D unresolved. CDR1 is LGHNA, CDR2 YSLEER, per germline. The CDR3 consists of 22 residues. The germline V and J ends were trimmed by 3 bases and 5 bases, with 36 bases remaining between them. CDR3 sequence reads: CASSQHSSTKIPTPKMGDTQYF. CDR3 nucleotides: TGCGCCAGCAGCCAGCACAGTTCAACAAAGATCCCTACTCCTAAAATGGGAGATACGCAGTATTTT.

This sequence joins TRBV2 and TRBJ2-3, with D perhaps matching TRBD2 (6 bases). The germline V gene has CDR1 SNHLY and CDR2 FYNNEI. The CDR3 length is 13 residues. The ends were cut back, 7 bases at V and 3 bases at J, with 11 bases in the middle. CDR3 sequence reads: CASTREATDTQYF. CDR3 DNA: TGTGCCAGCACGCGGGAAGCTACAGATACGCAGTATTTT.

V usage is TRBV5-1 and J usage is TRBJ2-7; 10 bases are a match to TRBD1. The CDR3 totals 14 residues. Germline loops: CDR1 SGHRS, CDR2 YFSETQ. The trim removed 4 bases at V and 3 bases at J, leaving 4 bases unmatched. CDR3 in DNA: TGCGCCAGCAGCCTCGGACAGGGGGGCTACGAGCAGTACTTC. Protein product: CASSLGQGGYEQYF.

V gene TRBV2 combines with J gene TRBJ1-2; TRBD1 matches 7 bases. This CDR3 comprises 15 residues. Unmatched junction bases numbered 13, after V lost 8 bases and J lost 4 bases. Germline V gene sequence: CDR1 SNHLY, CDR2 FYNNEI. DNA of the CDR3: TGTGCCAGCTCAAACCCGGGACAGTGGCCCTATGGCTACACCTTC. Its translation is CASSNPGQWPYGYTF. Full variable domain (missing parts from reference TRBV2 and TRBJ1-2): EPEVTQTPSHQVTQMGQEVILRCVPISNHLYFYWYRQILGQKVEFLVSFYNNEISEKSEIFDDQFSVERPDGSNFTLKIRSTKLEDSAMYFCASSNPGQWPYGYTFGSGTRLTVV.

The chain carries TRBV5-1 and TRBJ1-1, with a weak D call TRBD1 (5 bases). The germline V and J ends were trimmed by 3 bases and 0 bases, with 15 bases remaining between them. The CDR3 loop spans 16 amino acids. Germline CDR1 is SGHRS and CDR2 is YFSETQ. The CDR3 DNA reads TGCGCCAGCAGCTCGTCCGGGACTGTGGTGAACACTGAAGCTTTCTTT. This codes for CASSSSGTVVNTEAFF.